The TCR beta chain under discussion was sequenced for a study of blood T cells in healthy people across ages. The use of a sample-barcoded 5' primer and a J-beta primer mix characterized a second PCR of roughly 7 to 11 cycles. TCRdb reanalysed the 5' RACE reads using MiXCR and keeps one entry per CDR3 protein. The sample comprises approximately 830,000 distinct CDR3 sequences, 62% of which are singletons, and around a quarter rests with the top ten. V shed 4 bases, J shed 1 base, and the junction held 2 bases outside the gene matches. Germline CDR1 and CDR2: LGHNA and YSLEER. The CDR3 extends over 14 amino acids. The sample holds many counts of this clonotype.

The rearrangement uses TRBV4-3 and TRBJ2-3; 7 positions match TRBD1. The TCR sequence derives from a man aged 25-45 years in good health. The sequencing sample was made of blood. CDR3 amino acids: CASSPGTGTDTQYF. The CDR3 DNA is TGCGCCAGCAGCCCCGGGACAGGCACAGATACGCAGTATTTT.